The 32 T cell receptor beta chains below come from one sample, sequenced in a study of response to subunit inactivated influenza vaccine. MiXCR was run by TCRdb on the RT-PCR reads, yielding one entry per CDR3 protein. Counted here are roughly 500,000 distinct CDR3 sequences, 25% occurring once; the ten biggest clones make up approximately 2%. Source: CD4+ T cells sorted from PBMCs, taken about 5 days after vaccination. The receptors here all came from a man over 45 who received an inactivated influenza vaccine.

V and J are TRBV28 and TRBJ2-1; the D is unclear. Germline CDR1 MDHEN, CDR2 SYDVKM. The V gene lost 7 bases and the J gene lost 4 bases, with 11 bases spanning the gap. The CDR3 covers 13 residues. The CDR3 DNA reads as TGTGCCAGCACACGCCCGGTATACAATGAGCAGTTCTTC. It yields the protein CASTRPVYNEQFF.

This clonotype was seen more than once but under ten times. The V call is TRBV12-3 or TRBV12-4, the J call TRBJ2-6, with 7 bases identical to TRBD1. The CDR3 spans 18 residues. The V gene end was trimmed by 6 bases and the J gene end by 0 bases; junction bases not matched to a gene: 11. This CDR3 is CASSITGTVISGANVLTF. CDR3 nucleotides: TGTGCCAGCAGCATTACCGGGACAGTGATCTCTGGGGCCAACGTCCTGACTTTC.

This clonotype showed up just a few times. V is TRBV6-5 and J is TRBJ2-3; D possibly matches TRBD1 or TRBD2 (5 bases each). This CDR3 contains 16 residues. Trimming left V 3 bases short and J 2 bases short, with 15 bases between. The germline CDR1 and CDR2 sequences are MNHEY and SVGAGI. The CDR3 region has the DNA TGTGCCAGCAGTTATAGGATAGGGGACCCCACAGATACGCAGTATTTT. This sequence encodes CASSYRIGDPTDTQYF.

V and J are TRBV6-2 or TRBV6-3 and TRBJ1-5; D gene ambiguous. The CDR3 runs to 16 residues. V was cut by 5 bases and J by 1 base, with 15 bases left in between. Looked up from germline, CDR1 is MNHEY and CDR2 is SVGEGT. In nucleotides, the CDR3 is TGTGCCAGCAGTCTAACGGGCAGGAGGAGCAATCAGCCCCAGCATTTT. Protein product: CASSLTGRRSNQPQHF.

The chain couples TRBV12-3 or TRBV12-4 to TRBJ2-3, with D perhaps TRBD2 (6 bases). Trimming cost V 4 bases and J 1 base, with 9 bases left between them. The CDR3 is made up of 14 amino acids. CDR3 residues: CASSWASGTDTQYF. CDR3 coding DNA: TGTGCCAGCAGTTGGGCTAGCGGCACAGATACGCAGTATTTT.

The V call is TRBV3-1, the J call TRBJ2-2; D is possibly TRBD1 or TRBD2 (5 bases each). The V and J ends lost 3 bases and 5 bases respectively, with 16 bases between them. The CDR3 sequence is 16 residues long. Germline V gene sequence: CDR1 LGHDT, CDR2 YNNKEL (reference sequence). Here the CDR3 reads CASSHSPGTGTGELFF. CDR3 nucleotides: TGTGCCAGCAGCCATTCACCTGGGACGGGGACCGGGGAGCTGTTTTTT.

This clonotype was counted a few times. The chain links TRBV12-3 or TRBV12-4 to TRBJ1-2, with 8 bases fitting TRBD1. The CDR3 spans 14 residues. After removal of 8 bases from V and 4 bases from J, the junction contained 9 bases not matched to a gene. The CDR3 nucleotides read TGTGCCAGCGGAGCCGGGACAGGTCGCTATGGCTACACCTTC. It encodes CASGAGTGRYGYTF.

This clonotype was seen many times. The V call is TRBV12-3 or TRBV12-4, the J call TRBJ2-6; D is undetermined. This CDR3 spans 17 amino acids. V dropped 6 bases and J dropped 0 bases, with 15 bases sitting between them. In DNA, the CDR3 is TGTGCCAGCAGGAGGACCACAGCAAGCTCTGGGGCCAACGTCCTGACTTTC. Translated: CASRRTTASSGANVLTF.

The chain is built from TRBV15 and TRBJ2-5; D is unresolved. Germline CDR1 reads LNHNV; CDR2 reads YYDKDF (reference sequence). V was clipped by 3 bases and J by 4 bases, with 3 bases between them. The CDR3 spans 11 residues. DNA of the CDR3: TGTGCCACCAGCAGGGGAGAGACCCAGTACTTC. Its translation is CATSRGETQYF.

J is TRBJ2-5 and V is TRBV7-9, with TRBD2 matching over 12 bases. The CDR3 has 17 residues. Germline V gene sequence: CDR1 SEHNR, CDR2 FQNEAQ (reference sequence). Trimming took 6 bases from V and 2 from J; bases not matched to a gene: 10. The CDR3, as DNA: TGTGCCAGCAGACCCCGACTAGCGGGGGTGGGACAAGAGACCCAGTACTTC. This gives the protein CASRPRLAGVGQETQYF.

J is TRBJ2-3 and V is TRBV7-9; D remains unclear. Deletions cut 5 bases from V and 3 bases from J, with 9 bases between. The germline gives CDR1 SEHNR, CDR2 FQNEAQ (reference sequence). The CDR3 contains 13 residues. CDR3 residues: CASSAVATDTQYF. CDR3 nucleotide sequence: TGTGCCAGCAGCGCCGTCGCAACAGATACGCAGTATTTT.

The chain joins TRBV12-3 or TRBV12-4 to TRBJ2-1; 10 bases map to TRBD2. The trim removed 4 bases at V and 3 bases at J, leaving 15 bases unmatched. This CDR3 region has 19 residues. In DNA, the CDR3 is TGTGCCAGCAGTTACCTGCGACCCGGGACTAGCGCCTACTACAATGAGCAGTTCTTC. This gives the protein CASSYLRPGTSAYYNEQFF.

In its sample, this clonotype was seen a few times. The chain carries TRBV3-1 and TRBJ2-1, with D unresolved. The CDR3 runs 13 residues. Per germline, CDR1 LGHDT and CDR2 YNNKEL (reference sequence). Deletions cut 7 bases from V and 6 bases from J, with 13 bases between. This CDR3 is CASTQLGGNEQFF. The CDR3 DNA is TGTGCCAGCACTCAACTGGGCGGCAATGAGCAGTTCTTC.

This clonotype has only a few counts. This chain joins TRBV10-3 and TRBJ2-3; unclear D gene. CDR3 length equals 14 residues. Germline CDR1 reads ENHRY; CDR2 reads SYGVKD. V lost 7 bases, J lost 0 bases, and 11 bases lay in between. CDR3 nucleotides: TGTGCCATCACTGGGGAAACTAGCACAGATACGCAGTATTTT. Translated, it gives CAITGETSTDTQYF.

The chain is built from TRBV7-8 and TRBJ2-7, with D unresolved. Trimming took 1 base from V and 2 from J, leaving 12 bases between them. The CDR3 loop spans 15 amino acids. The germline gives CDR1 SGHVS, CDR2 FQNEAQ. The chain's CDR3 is CASSLGEIVPYEQYF. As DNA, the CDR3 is TGTGCCAGCAGCTTAGGTGAAATAGTACCCTACGAGCAGTACTTC.

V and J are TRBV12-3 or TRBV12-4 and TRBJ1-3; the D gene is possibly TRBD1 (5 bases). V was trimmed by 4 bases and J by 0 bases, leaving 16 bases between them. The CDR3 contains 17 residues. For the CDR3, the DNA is TGTGCCAGCAGTTCGCCCCGGGACGCCAGCTCTGGAAACACCATATATTTT. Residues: CASSSPRDASSGNTIYF.

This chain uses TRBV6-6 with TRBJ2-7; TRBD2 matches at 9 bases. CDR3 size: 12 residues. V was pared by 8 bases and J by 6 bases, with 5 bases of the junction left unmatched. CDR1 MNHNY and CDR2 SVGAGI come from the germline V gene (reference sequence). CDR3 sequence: CASAGTSFEQYF. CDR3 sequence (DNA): TGTGCCAGCGCCGGGACTAGCTTCGAGCAGTACTTC.

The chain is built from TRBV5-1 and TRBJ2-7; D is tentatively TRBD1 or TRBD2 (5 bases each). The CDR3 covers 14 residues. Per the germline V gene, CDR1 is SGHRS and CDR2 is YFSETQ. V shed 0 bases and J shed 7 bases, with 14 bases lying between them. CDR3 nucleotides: TGCGCCAGCAGCTTGGAGGGTATGAGGGGAGAGCAGTACTTC. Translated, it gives CASSLEGMRGEQYF.

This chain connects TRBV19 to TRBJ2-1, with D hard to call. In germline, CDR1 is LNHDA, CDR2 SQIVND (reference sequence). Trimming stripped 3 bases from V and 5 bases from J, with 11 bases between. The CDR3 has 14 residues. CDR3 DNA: TGTGCCAGTAGTATGACGTTGGCCGACAATGAGCAGTTCTTC. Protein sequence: CASSMTLADNEQFF.

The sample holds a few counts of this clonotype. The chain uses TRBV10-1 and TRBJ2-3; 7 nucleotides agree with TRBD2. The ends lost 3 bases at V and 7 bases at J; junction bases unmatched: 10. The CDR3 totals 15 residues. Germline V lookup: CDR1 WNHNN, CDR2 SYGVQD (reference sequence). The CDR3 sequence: CASSDSGGTPHTQYF. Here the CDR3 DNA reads TGCGCCAGCAGTGATTCGGGGGGAACCCCGCATACGCAGTATTTT.

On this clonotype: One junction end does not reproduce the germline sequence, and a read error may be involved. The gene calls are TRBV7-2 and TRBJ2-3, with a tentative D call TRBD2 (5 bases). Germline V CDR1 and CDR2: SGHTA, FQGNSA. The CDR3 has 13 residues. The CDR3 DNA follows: TGTGCCAGCAGCTATCTAGCAACAGAGACGCAGTATTTT. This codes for CASSYLATETQYF.

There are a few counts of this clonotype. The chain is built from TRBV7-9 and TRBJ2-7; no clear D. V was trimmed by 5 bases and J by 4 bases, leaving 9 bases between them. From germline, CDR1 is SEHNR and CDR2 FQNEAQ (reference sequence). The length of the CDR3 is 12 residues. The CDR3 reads CASSLHYYEQYF. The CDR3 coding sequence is TGTGCCAGCAGCCTACACTATTACGAGCAGTACTTC.

In nucleotides, the CDR3 is TGTGCCACCGGGGGGGCTCCCACAGATACGCAGTATTTT. Its protein product is CATGGAPTDTQYF. This chain uses TRBV15 with TRBJ2-3; D is possibly TRBD2 (7 bases). This CDR3 is 13 amino acids long. V shed 8 bases and J shed 2 bases, with 11 bases lying between them. Germline CDR1 reads LNHNV; CDR2 reads YYDKDF (reference sequence).

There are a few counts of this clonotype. CDR3 region: CSARKSGIEQYF. The CDR3 DNA reads as TGCAGTGCTAGAAAGAGCGGGATCGAGCAGTACTTC. The V and J genes are TRBV20-1 and TRBJ2-7, with 7 bases matching TRBD2. V lost 2 bases and J lost 6; bases outside the gene matches: 4. The CDR3 has 12 residues. Germline values: CDR1 DFQATT, CDR2 SNEGSKA (reference sequence).

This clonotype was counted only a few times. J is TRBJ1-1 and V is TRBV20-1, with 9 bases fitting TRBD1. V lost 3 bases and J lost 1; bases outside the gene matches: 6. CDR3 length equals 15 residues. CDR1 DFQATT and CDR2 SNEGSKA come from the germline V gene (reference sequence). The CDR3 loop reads CSASVADRGNTEAFF. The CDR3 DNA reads TGCAGTGCTAGTGTAGCGGACAGGGGGAACACTGAAGCTTTCTTT.

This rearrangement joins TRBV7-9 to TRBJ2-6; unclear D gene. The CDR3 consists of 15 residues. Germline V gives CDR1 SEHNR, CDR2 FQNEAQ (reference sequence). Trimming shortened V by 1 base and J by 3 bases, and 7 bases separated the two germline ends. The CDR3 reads CASSLVTLGANVLTF. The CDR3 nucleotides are TGTGCCAGCAGCTTAGTGACACTTGGGGCCAACGTCCTGACTTTC.

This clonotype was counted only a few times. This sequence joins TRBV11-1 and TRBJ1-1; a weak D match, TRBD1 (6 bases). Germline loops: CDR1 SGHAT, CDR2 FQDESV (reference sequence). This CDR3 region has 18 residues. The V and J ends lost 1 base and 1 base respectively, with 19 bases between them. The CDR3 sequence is CASSLGAAGTPENTEAFF. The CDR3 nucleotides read TGTGCCAGCAGCTTAGGAGCAGCCGGGACACCGGAGAACACTGAAGCTTTCTTT.

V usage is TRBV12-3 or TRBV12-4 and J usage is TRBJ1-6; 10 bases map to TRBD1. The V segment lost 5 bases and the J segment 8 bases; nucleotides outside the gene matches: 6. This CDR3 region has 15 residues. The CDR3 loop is CASSRQGAWDSPLHF. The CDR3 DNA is TGTGCCAGCAGTAGACAGGGGGCTTGGGATTCACCCCTCCACTTT.

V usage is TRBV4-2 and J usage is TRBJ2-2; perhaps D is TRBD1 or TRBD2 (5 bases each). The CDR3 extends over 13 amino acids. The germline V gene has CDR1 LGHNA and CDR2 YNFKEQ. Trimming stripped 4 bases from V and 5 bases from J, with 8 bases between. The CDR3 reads CASSREGTGELFF. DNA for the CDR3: TGTGCCAGCAGCCGCGAGGGGACCGGGGAGCTGTTTTTT.

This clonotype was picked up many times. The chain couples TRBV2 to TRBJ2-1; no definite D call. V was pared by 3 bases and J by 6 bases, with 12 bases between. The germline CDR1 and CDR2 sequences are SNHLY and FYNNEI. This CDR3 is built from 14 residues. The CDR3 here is CASSEELSSNEQFF. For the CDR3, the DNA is TGTGCCAGCAGTGAGGAACTCTCTTCCAATGAGCAGTTCTTC.

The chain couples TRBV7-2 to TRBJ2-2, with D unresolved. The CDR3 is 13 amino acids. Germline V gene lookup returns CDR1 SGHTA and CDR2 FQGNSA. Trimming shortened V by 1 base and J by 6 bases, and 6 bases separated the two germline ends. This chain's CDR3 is CASSLEVAGELFF. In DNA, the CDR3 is TGTGCCAGCAGCTTAGAGGTCGCCGGGGAGCTGTTTTTT. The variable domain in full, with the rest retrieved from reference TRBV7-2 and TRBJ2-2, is GAGVSQSPSNKVTEKGKDVELRCDPISGHTALYWYRQSLGQGLEFLIYFQGNSAPDKSGLPSDRFSAERTGGSVSTLTIQRTQQEDSAVYLCASSLEVAGELFFGEGSRLTVL.

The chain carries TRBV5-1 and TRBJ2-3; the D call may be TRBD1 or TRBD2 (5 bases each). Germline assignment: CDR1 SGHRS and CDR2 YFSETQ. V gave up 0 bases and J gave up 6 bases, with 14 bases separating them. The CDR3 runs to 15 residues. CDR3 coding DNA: TGCGCCAGCAGCTTGGGACAGCGGAACGGGGATACGCAGTATTTT. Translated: CASSLGQRNGDTQYF.